This T cell receptor (beta chain) was profiled in a study of cytomegalovirus exposure and HLA in healthy donors. Study conclusions and caveats: An apparent linkage of common viral pathogens to several of the most significant clusters emerged in a later analysis.

The CDR3 runs to 14 residues. The germline V gene has CDR1 SGHNT and CDR2 YYREEE (reference sequence). The J segment lost 4 bases and the V segment lost 4 bases, leaving 6 bases of the junction unmatched. The PCR made use of 60 Vbeta and 13 Jbeta primers. TCRdb keeps only in-frame clones here, not all; method: immunoSEQ multiplex PCR. The top ten clones hold around 6% of a sample with around 150,000 clones, around 66% of them seen once. In the case of this clone: Its target is unknown.

Sequencing input: PBMCs. This receptor was taken from a woman in her sixties in good health and CMV-seronegative. The rearrangement uses TRBV5-4 and TRBJ1-2, with 8 bases that match TRBD1. CDR3 sequence (DNA): TGTGCCAGCAGCATAACAGGGGGGGCCTATGGCTACACCTTC. This encodes CASSITGGAYGYTF.